Following are 2 T cell receptor beta chains from one sample sequenced in a study of T cells in Graves' hyperthyroidism and ophthalmopathy. It was RNA transcripts that yielded the amplified TCR beta CDR3 regions. First-round RT-PCR with HTBI primers amplified the TCR CDR3 region. In TCRdb, the multiplex PCR reads were re-called with MiXCR into one record per CDR3 protein. The data show about 610,000 distinct CDR3 sequences, with more than 15% seen just once and 2.5% to 4% held by the top ten. Input material: blood. These receptors were taken from a woman in her thirties or forties with Graves' ophthalmopathy.

The rearrangement links TRBV27 to TRBJ2-1, with TRBD2 identical over 9 bases. The J segment lost 7 bases and the V segment lost 5 bases, leaving 6 bases of the junction unmatched. The CDR3 contains 14 residues. The germline V gene encodes CDR1 MNHEY and CDR2 SMNVEV (reference sequence). The CDR3 nucleotides read TGTGCCAGCAGTCCTAGCGGGAATTATAATGAGCAGTTCTTC. Encoded protein: CASSPSGNYNEQFF.

This clonotype appeared a few times. The chain employs TRBV5-1 and TRBJ1-4, with D uncertain. Germline V gene lookup returns CDR1 SGHRS and CDR2 YFSETQ. This CDR3 spans 18 amino acids. Trimming stripped 0 bases from V and 6 bases from J, with 21 bases between. This chain's CDR3 is CASSLGEVLRFSDEKLFF. The CDR3 DNA sequence: TGCGCCAGCAGCTTGGGGGAGGTTCTCCGGTTTTCTGATGAAAAACTGTTTTTT.